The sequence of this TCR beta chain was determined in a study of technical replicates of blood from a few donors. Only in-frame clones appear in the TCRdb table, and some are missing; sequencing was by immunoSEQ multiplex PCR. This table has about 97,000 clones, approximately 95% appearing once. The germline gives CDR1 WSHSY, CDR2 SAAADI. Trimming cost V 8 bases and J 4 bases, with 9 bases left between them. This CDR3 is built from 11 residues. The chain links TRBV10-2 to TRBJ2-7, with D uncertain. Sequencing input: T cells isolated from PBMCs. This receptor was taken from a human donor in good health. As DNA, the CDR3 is TGCGCCAGCGCCCTTAGATACGAGCAGTACTTC. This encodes CASALRYEQYF.